The 9 T cell receptor beta chains below were found in one sample sequenced in a study of T cells in Graves' hyperthyroidism and ophthalmopathy. RNA transcripts were the template for amplifying TCR beta CDR3 regions. With the HTBI primer set, the TCR CDR3 went through a first round of RT-PCR. TCRdb itself ran the multiplex PCR reads through MiXCR, one entry per CDR3 protein. This sample has hundreds of thousands of distinct CDR3 sequences, with 35% to 45% found just once. Sequencing was performed on blood. These receptors were collected from a man between 18 and 35 years old with Graves' hyperthyroidism.

This clonotype has a count of ten or more. The rearrangement links TRBV10-3 to TRBJ2-5; TRBD2 is a possible D gene (5 bases). V dropped 3 bases and J dropped 4 bases, with 6 bases sitting between them. The CDR3 is 12 residues long. The germline V gene encodes CDR1 ENHRY and CDR2 SYGVKD. CDR3 protein: CAISEGGETQYF. In DNA, the CDR3 is TGTGCCATCAGTGAAGGAGGAGAGACCCAGTACTTC.

The chain has TRBV7-2 and TRBJ2-7, with 7 bases lining up with TRBD2. Germline trimming cut 5 bases from V and 0 bases from J; bases unmatched to any gene: 10. The CDR3 consists of 16 residues. Germline-derived CDR1 and CDR2 are SGHTA and FQGNSA. The CDR3 is CASSAGGTISSYEQYF. The CDR3 DNA is TGTGCCAGCAGCGCGGGCGGGACTATTTCCTCCTACGAGCAGTACTTC.

The chain recombines TRBV7-2 with TRBJ2-7; 11 nucleotides match TRBD1. The CDR3 spans 15 residues. Trimming took 5 bases from V and 4 from J; bases not matched to a gene: 7. In germline, CDR1 is SGHTA, CDR2 FQGNSA. CDR3 residues: CASSRDRGSWYEQYF. CDR3 in DNA: TGTGCCAGCAGCCGGGACAGGGGGTCATGGTACGAGCAGTACTTC.

This clonotype was seen repeatedly, ten times or more. The chain has TRBV15 and TRBJ1-1; maybe TRBD1 (5 bases). CDR1 is LNHNV and CDR2 is YYDKDF in the germline V gene (reference sequence). V was shortened by 4 bases and J by 11 bases, with 14 bases between the two germline ends. This CDR3 comprises 12 residues. The CDR3 sequence is CATSIAGSTAFF. DNA for the CDR3: TGTGCCACCAGCATTGCAGGGTCGACGGCTTTCTTT.

At least ten counts were recorded for this clonotype. The CDR3 region has the DNA TGTGCCAGCAACACAGGGAACACTGAAGCTTTCTTT. Its protein product is CASNTGNTEAFF. The chain recombines TRBV7-9 with TRBJ1-1; tentative D call: TRBD1 (5 bases). CDR1 is SEHNR, CDR2 FQNEAQ, per germline (reference sequence). Trimming removed 7 bases from V and 1 base from J, with 7 bases in between. This CDR3 region has 12 residues.

The chain employs TRBV20-1 and TRBJ1-1, with D uncertain. The CDR3 loop spans 13 amino acids. Germline loops: CDR1 DFQATT, CDR2 SNEGSKA (reference sequence). V shed 3 bases and J shed 4 bases, with 12 bases lying between them. In DNA form, the CDR3 reads TGCAGTGCTAGCGGAAGCCTGACCACTGAAGCTTTCTTT. Translation: CSASGSLTTEAFF.

The chain couples TRBV11-2 to TRBJ2-1, with 7 bases identical to TRBD2. Trimming removed 7 bases from V and 8 bases from J; junction bases left unmatched: 5. CDR1 and CDR2 (germline): SGHAT, FQNNGV. The CDR3 loop spans 12 amino acids. As DNA, the CDR3 is TGTGCCAGCACTCGGGGGGACCATGAGCAGTTCTTC. Translated, it gives CASTRGDHEQFF.

This clonotype was counted between two and nine times. The chain links TRBV7-9 to TRBJ2-7, with D tentatively TRBD2 (6 bases). The CDR3 is made up of 15 amino acids. V was trimmed by 5 bases and J by 4 bases, leaving 18 bases between them. Per the germline V gene, CDR1 is SEHNR and CDR2 is FQNEAQ (reference sequence). This chain's CDR3 is CASSRAERREYEQYF. The DNA for the CDR3 is TGTGCCAGCAGCCGCGCTGAGCGGAGGGAATACGAGCAGTACTTC.

This sequence joins TRBV7-9 and TRBJ2-5; TRBD1 matches 8 bases. Germline loops: CDR1 SEHNR, CDR2 FQNEAQ (reference sequence). The CDR3 covers 16 residues. The V gene end was trimmed by 5 bases and the J gene end by 3 bases; junction bases not matched to a gene: 11. CDR3 sequence reads: CASSILDRGREETQYF. The CDR3 nucleotides read TGTGCCAGCAGCATCCTCGACAGGGGACGAGAAGAGACCCAGTACTTC.